This T cell receptor (beta chain) is from a study of T cell responses to AZD1222 COVID-19 vaccine. Sequencing used immunoSEQ multiplex PCR; TCRdb keeps in-frame clones, though not all of them. The sample includes around 140,000 clones, approximately 92% of them seen just once. This clone appeared once. Its antigen is still unknown. Study-wide findings and caveats: Clonal diversity may have been underestimated, and the donors were mostly white British, with more females than males. Only 5 or 6 people who got AZD1222 tested seropositive at baseline. Among vaccine-associated CD4 TCRs, coverage spanned spike, with dominance at 160-218 and 743-854.

The germline V gene has CDR1 MNHEY and CDR2 SVGEGT. This CDR3 has 14 amino acids. Deletions cut 4 bases from V and 5 bases from J, with 14 bases between. This TCR was recovered from an adult who received the AZD1222 COVID-19 vaccine. The chain joins TRBV6-2 or TRBV6-3 to TRBJ1-1; weak D call: TRBD1 (6 bases). The sample was peripheral blood, taken 28 days after the second AZD1222 dose. DNA of the CDR3: TGTGCCAGCAGTTCCGAGTACAGGGTTACTGAAGCTTTCTTT. Its protein is CASSSEYRVTEAFF.